One sample yielded the 15 T cell receptor beta chains listed below, sequenced in a study of cytomegalovirus exposure and HLA in healthy donors. The study ran its PCR with 60 Vbeta and 13 Jbeta primers. Sequenced by immunoSEQ multiplex PCR; TCRdb stores in-frame clones only, minus some. Of about 140,000 clones in the sample, around two thirds were seen once. What was sequenced was PBMCs. All receptors come from a man aged 30 to 45 in good health and CMV-seropositive.

There are a few counts of this clone. The chain carries TRBV10-3 and TRBJ1-1; TRBD1 is a possible D gene (5 bases). The germline CDR1 and CDR2 sequences are ENHRY and SYGVKD. This CDR3 is 12 amino acids long. Trimming removed 8 bases at V and 4 bases at J, with 11 bases between. In DNA, the CDR3 is TGTGCCATCTCTTCGACAGTCACTGAAGCTTTCTTT. Translating gives CAISSTVTEAFF.

The rearrangement links TRBV4-1 to TRBJ2-1, with a possible D match to TRBD2 (6 bases). The germline CDR1 and CDR2 sequences are MGHRA and YSYEKL. The V end was cut by 4 bases, the J end by 8 bases, with 12 bases between. The CDR3 extends over 13 amino acids. CDR3 nucleotide sequence: TGCGCCAGCAGCCCAAACGGGGGATATGAGCAGTTCTTC. Its protein product is CASSPNGGYEQFF.

This clone was observed a single time. V gene TRBV6-1 combines with J gene TRBJ1-1; 8 bases match TRBD1. This CDR3 spans 14 amino acids. Per germline, CDR1 MNHNS and CDR2 SASEGT. Losses at the gene ends were 3 bases for V and 1 base for J; bases not matched to a gene: 1. The CDR3 DNA reads as TGTGCCAGCAGTGAGGGGACAGGGAACACTGAAGCTTTCTTT. Translation: CASSEGTGNTEAFF.

This clone was observed a handful of times. The chain has TRBV7-3 and TRBJ2-3; D perhaps matches TRBD2 (6 bases). In germline, CDR1 is SGHTA, CDR2 FQGTGA. V was shortened by 8 bases and J by 0 bases, with 6 bases between the two germline ends. The CDR3 spans 12 residues. CDR3 nucleotides: TGTGCCAGCGGGACTAGCACAGATACGCAGTATTTT. Residues: CASGTSTDTQYF. Based on the CDR3 plus reference TRBV7-3 and TRBJ2-3, the full variable domain is GAGVSQTPSNKVTEKGKYVELRCDPISGHTALYWYRQSLGQGPEFLIYFQGTGAADDSGLPNDRFFAVRPEGSVSTLKIQRTERGDSAVYLCASGTSTDTQYFGPGTRLTVL.

This clone occurred a few times. V gene TRBV6-5 combines with J gene TRBJ1-5; maybe TRBD1 (5 bases). The CDR3 has 14 amino acids. The ends were cut back, 2 bases at V and 5 bases at J, with 10 bases in the middle. CDR1 MNHEY and CDR2 SVGAGI come from the germline V gene. The CDR3 is CASSYGAVDQPQHF. The CDR3, as DNA: TGTGCCAGCAGTTACGGGGCAGTGGATCAGCCCCAGCATTTT.

This chain connects TRBV14 to TRBJ2-2; D is possibly TRBD2 (6 bases). Trimming pared 4 bases from V and 2 bases from J, leaving 8 bases between. This CDR3 is built from 14 residues. The germline V gene has CDR1 SGHDN and CDR2 FVKESK. The CDR3 protein is CASSPGLNTGELFF. CDR3 sequence (DNA): TGTGCCAGCAGCCCGGGACTTAACACCGGGGAGCTGTTTTTT. Complete variable domain (other parts from reference TRBV14 and TRBJ2-2): EAGVTQFPSHSVIEKGQTVTLRCDPISGHDNLYWYRRVMGKEIKFLLHFVKESKQDESGMPNNRFLAERTGGTYSTLKVQPAELEDSGVYFCASSPGLNTGELFFGEGSRLTVL.

CDR3 coding DNA: TGTGCCAGCTCCGGACAGACTTCGAACACTGAAGCTTTCTTT. It encodes CASSGQTSNTEAFF. The V and J genes are TRBV18 and TRBJ1-1, with D maybe TRBD1 (6 bases). Trimming shortened V by 6 bases and J by 1 base, and 12 bases separated the two germline ends. The CDR3 totals 14 residues. Germline CDR1 and CDR2: KGHSH and LQKENI.

V usage is TRBV19 and J usage is TRBJ2-1; TRBD2 agrees at 7 bases. V lost 5 bases to trimming and J lost 0 bases; unmatched junction nucleotides: 16. Germline V CDR1 and CDR2: LNHDA, SQIVND (reference sequence). The CDR3 runs 19 residues. The CDR3: CASSRRLPGGQSSYNEQFF. DNA for the CDR3: TGTGCCAGTAGTCGAAGACTCCCGGGGGGTCAAAGCTCCTACAATGAGCAGTTCTTC. Based on the CDR3 plus reference TRBV19 and TRBJ2-1, the full variable domain is DGGITQSPKYLFRKEGQNVTLSCEQNLNHDAMYWYRQDPGQGLRLIYYSQIVNDFQKGDIAEGYSVSREKKESFPLTVTSAQKNPTAFYLCASSRRLPGGQSSYNEQFFGPGTRLTVL.

The genes are TRBV7-3 and TRBJ2-2; the D is unclear. Per the germline V gene, CDR1 is SGHTA and CDR2 is FQGTGA. Trimming took off 8 bases at V and 1 base at J, with 8 bases between the two ends. The CDR3 consists of 13 residues. CDR3 loop: CASGLQNTGELFF. Written as DNA, the CDR3 is TGTGCCAGCGGTTTACAGAACACCGGGGAGCTGTTTTTT.

As to this clone: An end of the junction differs from the germline gene, which may be a read error. This sequence joins TRBV6-5 and TRBJ2-4; tentative D call: TRBD1 (5 bases). Germline-derived CDR1 and CDR2 are MNHEY and SVGAGI. This CDR3 has 14 residues. CDR3 sequence reads: CASSYSQATNIQYF. CDR3 nucleotides: TGTGCCAGCAGTTACTCACAGGCCACAAACATTCAGTACTTC.

This sequence joins TRBV27 and TRBJ2-5; D perhaps matches TRBD1 (6 bases). The CDR3 is 15 residues long. Trimming left V 5 bases short and J 4 bases short, with 17 bases between. Per germline, CDR1 MNHEY and CDR2 SMNVEV (reference sequence). Here the CDR3 reads CASSPTGYRVETQYF. The DNA of the CDR3 is TGTGCCAGCAGTCCAACAGGGTATAGAGTAGAGACCCAGTACTTC.

This clone occurred a few times. This chain uses TRBV6-6 with TRBJ1-2; D uncertain. V dropped 0 bases and J dropped 7 bases, with 12 bases sitting between them. Germline loops: CDR1 MNHNY, CDR2 SVGAGI (reference sequence). The CDR3 is made up of 14 amino acids. The CDR3 protein is CASSYSGRVGGYTF. Here the CDR3 DNA reads TGTGCCAGCAGTTACTCGGGGAGGGTGGGTGGCTACACCTTC.

In its sample, this clone was seen a few times. V gene TRBV5-1 combines with J gene TRBJ1-3; TRBD1 matches at 8 bases. CDR1 is SGHRS and CDR2 is YFSETQ in the germline V gene. V was clipped by 4 bases and J by 4 bases; unmatched bases: 7. The CDR3 spans 15 residues. The CDR3: CASSPWTGNGNTIYF. The DNA of the CDR3 is TGCGCCAGCAGCCCCTGGACAGGGAACGGAAACACCATATATTTT.

V is TRBV6-5 and J is TRBJ2-1, with D maybe TRBD2 (6 bases). The V and J ends lost 2 bases and 6 bases respectively, with 17 bases between them. The CDR3 totals 16 residues. Germline V gene data show CDR1 as MNHEY and CDR2 as SVGAGI. The CDR3 DNA is TGTGCCAGCAGTTACCCTACGGGAGTTAGCGTCAATGAGCAGTTCTTC. Translating gives CASSYPTGVSVNEQFF.

The V call is TRBV9, the J call TRBJ2-1, with TRBD2 matching 8 bases. This CDR3 is 15 amino acids long. Trimming cost V 2 bases and J 5 bases; bases outside gene matches: 6. CDR1 and CDR2 from the germline V gene are SGDLS and YYNGEE. The CDR3 loop is CASSVLREAHNEQFF. The DNA of the CDR3 is TGTGCCAGCAGCGTTCTGCGGGAGGCCCACAATGAGCAGTTCTTC.